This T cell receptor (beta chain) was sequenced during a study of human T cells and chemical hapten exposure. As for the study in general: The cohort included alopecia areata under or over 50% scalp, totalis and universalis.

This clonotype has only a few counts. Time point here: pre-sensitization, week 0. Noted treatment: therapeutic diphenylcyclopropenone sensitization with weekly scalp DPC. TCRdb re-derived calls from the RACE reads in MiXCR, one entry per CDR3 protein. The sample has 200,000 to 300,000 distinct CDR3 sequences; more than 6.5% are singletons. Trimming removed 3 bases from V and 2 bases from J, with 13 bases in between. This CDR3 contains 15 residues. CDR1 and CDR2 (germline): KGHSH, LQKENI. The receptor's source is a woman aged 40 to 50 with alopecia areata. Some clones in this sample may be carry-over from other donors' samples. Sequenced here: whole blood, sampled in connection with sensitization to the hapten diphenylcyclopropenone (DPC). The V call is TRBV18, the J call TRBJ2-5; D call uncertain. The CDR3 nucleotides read TGTGCCAGCTCACCTCAGGCCGCGCGGCAAGAGACCCAGTACTTC. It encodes CASSPQAARQETQYF.